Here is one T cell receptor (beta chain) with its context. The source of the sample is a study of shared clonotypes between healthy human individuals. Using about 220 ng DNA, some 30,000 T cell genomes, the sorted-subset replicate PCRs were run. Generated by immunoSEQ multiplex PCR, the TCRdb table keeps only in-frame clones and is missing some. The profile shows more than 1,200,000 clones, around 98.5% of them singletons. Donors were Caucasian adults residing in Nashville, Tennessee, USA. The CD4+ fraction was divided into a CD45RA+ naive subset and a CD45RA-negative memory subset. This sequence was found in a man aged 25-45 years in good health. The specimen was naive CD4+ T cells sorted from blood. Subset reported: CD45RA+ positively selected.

In DNA form, the CDR3 reads TGTGCCAGCAGCTTAGGAACTAGCGGCCCCTACGAGCAGTACTTC. Its protein is CASSLGTSGPYEQYF. The gene calls are TRBV11-2 and TRBJ2-7; 8 bases agree with TRBD2. The CDR3 covers 15 residues. V shed 1 base and J 2 bases; nucleotides not matched to a gene: 4. Germline CDR1 reads SGHAT; CDR2 reads FQNNGV. Full variable domain (outside the CDR3, taken from reference TRBV11-2 and TRBJ2-7): EAGVAQSPRYKIIEKRQSVAFWCNPISGHATLYWYQQILGQGPKLLIQFQNNGVVDDSQLPKDRFSAERLKGVDSTLKIQPAKLEDSAVYLCASSLGTSGPYEQYFGPGTRLTVT.